There are a few counts of the clone carrying this T cell receptor (delta chain). These data belong to a study of gamma-delta T cells after stem cell transplantation. TCRdb fed the RT-PCR reads into CATT to redo clone calling. Here the sample spans approximately 14,000 delta-chain clones, about 32% being singletons. Sequencing input: gamma-delta T cells. This receptor was identified in a human donor. It is not recorded whose cells these are; they may come from a transplant donor.

CDR3 nucleotides: TGTGCCTCTAAAGGACGCCTTCCCATCCGTTACTGGCCCTTGTACACCGATAAACTCATCTTT. Translating gives CASKGRLPIRYWPLYTDKLIF. The V call is TRDV3, the J call TRDJ1; perhaps TRDD2 as D (6 bases). Germline CDR1 TVYSNPD, CDR2 GDNSRS (reference sequence). Trimming left V 4 bases short and J 0 bases short, with 36 bases between. The CDR3 is 21 residues long.